The clone carrying this T cell receptor beta chain occurred many times. This sample is drawn from a study of T-cell reconstitution after alpha-beta-depleted transplantation in children. The authors prepared the TCRbeta library with unique molecular identifiers. Each CDR3 protein is one row after TCRdb ran MiXCR on the PCR reads. The sample shows some 200,000 distinct CDR3 sequences, roughly 7.5% of them seen only once. Per the germline V gene, CDR1 is LNHNV and CDR2 is YYDKDF (reference sequence). The CDR3 contains 14 residues. J lost 5 bases, V lost 6 bases, and 3 bases had no gene match. The chain is built from TRBV15 and TRBJ1-6, with 8 nucleotides matching TRBD1. The source of this sequence is a human donor who donated a stem cell graft to a child with Wiskott-Aldrich syndrome. Specimen: PBMCs from the stem cell graft donor, collected from the stem cell graft. This CDR3 reads CATRYRGDNSPLHF. DNA of the CDR3: TGTGCCACCAGATACAGGGGGGATAATTCACCCCTCCACTTT.